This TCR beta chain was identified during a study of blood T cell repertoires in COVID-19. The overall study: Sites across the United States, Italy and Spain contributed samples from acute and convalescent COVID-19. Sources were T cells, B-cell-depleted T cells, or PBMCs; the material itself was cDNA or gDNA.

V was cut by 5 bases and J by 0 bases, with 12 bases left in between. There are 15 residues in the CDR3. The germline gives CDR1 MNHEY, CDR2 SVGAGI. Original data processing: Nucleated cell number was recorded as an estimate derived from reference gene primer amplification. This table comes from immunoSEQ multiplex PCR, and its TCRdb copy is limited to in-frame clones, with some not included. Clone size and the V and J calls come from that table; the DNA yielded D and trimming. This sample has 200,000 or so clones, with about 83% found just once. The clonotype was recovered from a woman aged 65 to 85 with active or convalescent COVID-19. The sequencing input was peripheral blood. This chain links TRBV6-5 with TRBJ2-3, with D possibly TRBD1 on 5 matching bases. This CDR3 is CASSRQSASTDTQYF. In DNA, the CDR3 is TGTGCCAGCAGTCGACAGTCAGCTAGCACAGATACGCAGTATTTT.